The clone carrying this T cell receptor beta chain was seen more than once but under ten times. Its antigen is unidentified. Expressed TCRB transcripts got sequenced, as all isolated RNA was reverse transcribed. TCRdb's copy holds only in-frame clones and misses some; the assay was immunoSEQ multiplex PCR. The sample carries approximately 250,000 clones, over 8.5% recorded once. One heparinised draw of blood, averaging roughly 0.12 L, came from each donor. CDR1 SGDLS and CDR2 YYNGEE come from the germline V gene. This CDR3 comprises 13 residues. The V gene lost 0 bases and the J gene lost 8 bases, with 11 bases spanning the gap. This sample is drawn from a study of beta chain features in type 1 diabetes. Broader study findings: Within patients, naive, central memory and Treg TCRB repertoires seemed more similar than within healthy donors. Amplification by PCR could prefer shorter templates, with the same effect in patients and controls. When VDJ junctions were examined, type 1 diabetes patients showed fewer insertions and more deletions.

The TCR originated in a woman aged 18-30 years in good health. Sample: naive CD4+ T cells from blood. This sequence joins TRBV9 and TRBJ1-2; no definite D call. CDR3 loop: CASSVATGWGYTF. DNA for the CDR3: TGTGCCAGCAGCGTAGCTACGGGGTGGGGCTACACCTTC.